The 23 T cell receptor beta chains given below trace back to one sample, sequenced in a study of human T cells and chemical hapten exposure. Time point denoted: patch test 2, 6 weeks after DPC sensitization. The treatment: therapeutic diphenylcyclopropenone sensitization with weekly scalp DPC. TCRdb processed the RACE reads anew with MiXCR; each CDR3 protein has one entry. Here the sample spans 89,000 or so distinct CDR3 sequences, about 6.6% being singletons. This sample comprised whole blood, obtained in connection with sensitization to the hapten diphenylcyclopropenone (DPC). These receptors all come from a woman in her 30s with alopecia areata. Some clones in this sample may be carry-over from other donors' samples.

V and J are TRBV19 and TRBJ2-5; 10 bases line up with TRBD2. V lost 3 bases and J lost 1; bases outside the gene matches: 5. Germline CDR1 is LNHDA and CDR2 is SQIVND (reference sequence). The CDR3 has 16 residues. The CDR3 reads CASSIASGGFQETQYF. As DNA, the CDR3 is TGTGCCAGTAGTATCGCTAGCGGGGGATTCCAAGAGACCCAGTACTTC.

This clonotype appeared a few times. The V and J genes are TRBV12-3 or TRBV12-4 and TRBJ2-7, with 7 bases aligning to TRBD2. With V trimmed by 5 bases and J by 0 bases, 4 bases remained unmatched. The CDR3 has 14 amino acids. CDR3 amino acids: CASSNGGSSYEQYF. The CDR3 bases are TGTGCCAGCAGTAACGGGGGGAGCTCCTACGAGCAGTACTTC.

This chain uses TRBV19 with TRBJ1-5, with D possibly being TRBD1 (6 bases). Trimming cost V 3 bases and J 4 bases, with 10 bases left between them. Germline lookup yields CDR1 LNHDA and CDR2 SQIVND (reference sequence). The CDR3 spans 14 residues. CDR3 nucleotides: TGTGCCAGTAGTATCGCCAGGGGAAATCAGCCCCAGCATTTT. It encodes CASSIARGNQPQHF. The complete variable domain, with remaining parts taken from reference TRBV19 and TRBJ1-5, reads DGGITQSPKYLFRKEGQNVTLSCEQNLNHDAMYWYRQDPGQGLRLIYYSQIVNDFQKGDIAEGYSVSREKKESFPLTVTSAQKNPTAFYLCASSIARGNQPQHFGDGTRLSIL.

This clonotype was seen at least ten times. The chain employs TRBV7-8 and TRBJ1-1; no clear D gene. Trimming removed 5 bases from V and 10 bases from J, with 14 bases in between. The germline CDR1 and CDR2 sequences are SGHVS and FQNEAQ. The CDR3 sequence is 12 residues long. In DNA, the CDR3 is TGTGCCAGCAGCCTTGGACCCCGGCGAGCTTTCTTT. This gives the protein CASSLGPRRAFF.

This chain uses TRBV5-1 with TRBJ1-4; D might be TRBD1 (6 bases). Germline loops: CDR1 SGHRS, CDR2 YFSETQ. V was pared by 0 bases and J by 6 bases, with 12 bases between. The CDR3 runs 15 residues. CDR3 nucleotide sequence: TGCGCCAGCAGCTTGGGCGGGGCAGGGGATGAAAAACTGTTTTTT. Encoded protein: CASSLGGAGDEKLFF.

This clonotype came up many times. The CDR3 sequence is CASSTLGQGEDTQYF. In DNA form, the CDR3 reads TGTGCCAGTAGTACCCTTGGACAGGGGGAAGATACGCAGTATTTT. This chain uses TRBV19 with TRBJ2-3; 10 bases line up with TRBD1. Trimming took 4 bases from V and 5 from J; bases not matched to a gene: 6. From germline, CDR1 is LNHDA and CDR2 SQIVND (reference sequence). The CDR3 extends over 15 amino acids. The whole variable domain, remainder taken from reference TRBV19 and TRBJ2-3, is DGGITQSPKYLFRKEGQNVTLSCEQNLNHDAMYWYRQDPGQGLRLIYYSQIVNDFQKGDIAEGYSVSREKKESFPLTVTSAQKNPTAFYLCASSTLGQGEDTQYFGPGTRLTVL.

This clonotype has a count of ten or more. This chain joins TRBV6-2 or TRBV6-3 and TRBJ1-5, with D perhaps matching TRBD1 (6 bases). The CDR3 sequence is 15 residues long. V was cut by 5 bases and J by 2 bases, with 13 bases left in between. Germline CDR1 is MNHEY and CDR2 is SVGEGT. CDR3 protein: CASSAGKGGNQPQHF. CDR3 nucleotides: TGTGCCAGCAGTGCCGGGAAGGGGGGCAATCAGCCCCAGCATTTT.

This clonotype was seen more than once but under ten times. This sequence joins TRBV5-1 and TRBJ2-1, with 13 bases identical to TRBD2. The germline V gene has CDR1 SGHRS and CDR2 YFSETQ. This CDR3 is 16 amino acids long. The junction had 12 bases not matched to a gene; V was cut back by 3 bases and J by 12 bases. The CDR3 is CASSSTGTSGDELQFF. The CDR3 DNA is TGCGCCAGCAGCTCAACCGGGACTAGCGGGGACGAGCTGCAGTTCTTC.

The genes are TRBV7-2 and TRBJ2-5; 12 bases are a match to TRBD2. The CDR3 consists of 15 residues. The ends lost 4 bases at V and 5 bases at J; junction bases unmatched: 5. Germline V gives CDR1 SGHTA, CDR2 FQGNSA. Written as DNA, the CDR3 is TGTGCCAGCAGCTCTAGCGGGGGGGCGGTGGAGACCCAGTACTTC. It yields the protein CASSSSGGAVETQYF.

Many counts were recorded for this clonotype. The CDR3 DNA reads TGTGCCAGCAGTTTTTTCGACAGGTCATTCTATGGCTACACCTTC. This codes for CASSFFDRSFYGYTF. The chain recombines TRBV27 with TRBJ1-2; tentative D call: TRBD1 (6 bases). The CDR3 contains 15 residues. V gave up 3 bases and J gave up 4 bases, with 15 bases separating them. Germline V lookup: CDR1 MNHEY, CDR2 SMNVEV (reference sequence).

In this sample, this clonotype turned up many times. This sequence joins TRBV6-6 and TRBJ1-2; 7 positions match TRBD1. Looked up from germline, CDR1 is MNHNY and CDR2 is SVGAGI (reference sequence). Unmatched junction bases numbered 12, after V lost 2 bases and J lost 3 bases. The CDR3 is 17 amino acids. The CDR3 DNA reads as TGTGCCAGCAGTTACCAATTCCGGGACAGAGTATACTATGGCTACACCTTC. Translation gives CASSYQFRDRVYYGYTF.

This clonotype was detected ten times or more. V usage is TRBV20-1 and J usage is TRBJ2-3; 8 bases are shared with TRBD1. V shed 7 bases, J shed 2 bases, and the junction held 8 bases outside the gene matches. This CDR3 is built from 14 residues. Germline V gene data show CDR1 as DFQATT and CDR2 as SNEGSKA (reference sequence). The CDR3 coding sequence is TGCAGTGGCCTCCGGGACAGGCCCACAGATACGCAGTATTTT. Encoded protein: CSGLRDRPTDTQYF.

This clonotype was counted many times. The chain couples TRBV5-1 to TRBJ1-6; 8 positions agree with TRBD1. Germline CDR1 SGHRS, CDR2 YFSETQ. V gave up 3 bases and J gave up 7 bases; unmatched junction bases: 6. This CDR3 region has 15 residues. DNA of the CDR3: TGCGCCAGCAGCTCTCAAGACAGGGGCAATTCACCCCTCCACTTT. This codes for CASSSQDRGNSPLHF.

This clonotype was counted many times. The genes are TRBV20-1 and TRBJ2-7; 13 positions agree with TRBD2. Trimming cost V 3 bases and J 9 bases; bases outside gene matches: 11. The CDR3 has 15 amino acids. CDR1 and CDR2 from the germline V gene are DFQATT and SNEGSKA (reference sequence). DNA of the CDR3: TGCAGTGCTAGGCCTCCGGGACTAGCGGGGCCGGGGCAGTACTTC. Translation gives CSARPPGLAGPGQYF.

This clonotype occurred many times. The gene calls are TRBV7-3 and TRBJ1-2; TRBD1 matches 7 bases. The CDR3 is 14 residues long. V shed 5 bases and J 7 bases; nucleotides not matched to a gene: 10. In germline, CDR1 is SGHTA, CDR2 FQGTGA. DNA for the CDR3: TGTGCCAGCAGCAAAGAGGAACAGGGGAGTGGCTACACCTTC. Translation gives CASSKEEQGSGYTF.

In this sample, this clonotype turned up many times. The chain is built from TRBV27 and TRBJ1-2; 7 bases fit TRBD1. The CDR3 has 15 amino acids. The ends lost 7 bases at V and 2 bases at J; junction bases unmatched: 10. Germline values: CDR1 MNHEY, CDR2 SMNVEV (reference sequence). The CDR3 region is CASKPQGRFNYGYTF. CDR3 bases: TGTGCCAGCAAACCACAGGGGCGCTTCAACTATGGCTACACCTTC.

V and J are TRBV20-1 and TRBJ1-5, with 8 nucleotides matching TRBD1. The ends lost 3 bases at V and 7 bases at J; junction bases unmatched: 14. The CDR3 contains 16 residues. CDR1 is DFQATT, CDR2 SNEGSKA, per germline (reference sequence). The CDR3 is CSASPDGQGGRQPQHF. The CDR3 nucleotides are TGCAGTGCTAGCCCTGACGGACAGGGCGGACGGCAGCCCCAGCATTTT.

This clonotype came up a few times. The chain combines TRBV5-5 with TRBJ2-7, with D possibly called TRBD1 or TRBD2 (5 bases each). Germline V gene lookup returns CDR1 SGHKS and CDR2 YYEKEE (reference sequence). The ends were cut back, 0 bases at V and 0 bases at J, with 19 bases in the middle. The CDR3 loop spans 18 amino acids. Here the CDR3 reads CASSLGSISRDVSYEQYF. DNA for the CDR3: TGTGCCAGCAGCTTGGGTAGTATCTCCCGGGACGTCTCCTACGAGCAGTACTTC.

The chain is built from TRBV7-6 and TRBJ2-3, with a possible D match to TRBD1 (6 bases). V lost 4 bases and J 4 bases, leaving 9 bases between the germline ends. Germline CDR1 is SGHVS and CDR2 is FNYEAQ. The CDR3 contains 13 residues. The CDR3 DNA reads TGTGCCAGCAGCTCATACAGGGCAGATACGCAGTATTTT. Encoded protein: CASSSYRADTQYF.

A few counts support this clonotype. V usage is TRBV12-3 or TRBV12-4 and J usage is TRBJ2-3; a weak D match, TRBD2 (5 bases). Trimming stripped 6 bases from V and 3 bases from J, with 22 bases between. There are 17 residues in the CDR3. The CDR3 DNA sequence: TGTGCCAGCAGCGTCGGACTCACCGCAATTCTTACAGATACGCAGTATTTT. It encodes CASSVGLTAILTDTQYF.

This clonotype was seen at least ten times. This chain links TRBV14 with TRBJ1-1; 7 positions agree with TRBD1. V shed 4 bases, J shed 5 bases, and the junction held 10 bases outside the gene matches. Germline-derived CDR1 and CDR2 are SGHDN and FVKESK. The CDR3 contains 15 residues. CDR3 amino acids: CASSPSGGGGTEAFF. The CDR3 DNA is TGTGCCAGCAGCCCATCAGGGGGGGGTGGGACTGAAGCTTTCTTT.

This clonotype has at least ten counts. The chain uses TRBV30 and TRBJ2-1; the D gene is possibly TRBD2 (5 bases). The V and J ends lost 2 bases and 5 bases respectively, with 7 bases between them. Germline lookup yields CDR1 GTSNPN and CDR2 SVGIG (reference sequence). The CDR3 spans 12 residues. CDR3 in DNA: TGTGCCTGGAGTTTCGGGGACAATGAGCAGTTCTTC. Translating it yields CAWSFGDNEQFF.

V usage is TRBV18 and J usage is TRBJ1-1, with 11 bases matching TRBD1. The V segment lost 2 bases and the J segment 5 bases; nucleotides outside the gene matches: 16. Germline values: CDR1 KGHSH, CDR2 LQKENI. The CDR3 is 19 residues long. The DNA for the CDR3 is TGTGCCAGCTCACCAAAAGGGAAGCGGGACAGGGGGTCGGAGACTGAAGCTTTCTTT. It specifies CASSPKGKRDRGSETEAFF.